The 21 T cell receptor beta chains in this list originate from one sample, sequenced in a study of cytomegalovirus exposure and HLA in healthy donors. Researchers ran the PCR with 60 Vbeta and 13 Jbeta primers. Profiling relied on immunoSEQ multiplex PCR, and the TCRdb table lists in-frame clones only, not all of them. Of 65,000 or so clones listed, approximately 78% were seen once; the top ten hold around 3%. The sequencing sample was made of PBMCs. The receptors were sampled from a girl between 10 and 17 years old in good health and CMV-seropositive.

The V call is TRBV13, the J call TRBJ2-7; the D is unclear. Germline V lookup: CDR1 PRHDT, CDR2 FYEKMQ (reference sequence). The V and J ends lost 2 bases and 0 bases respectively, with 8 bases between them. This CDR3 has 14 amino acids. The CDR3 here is CASSLLRSSYEQYF. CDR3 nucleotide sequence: TGTGCCAGCAGCTTATTAAGGAGCTCCTACGAGCAGTACTTC.

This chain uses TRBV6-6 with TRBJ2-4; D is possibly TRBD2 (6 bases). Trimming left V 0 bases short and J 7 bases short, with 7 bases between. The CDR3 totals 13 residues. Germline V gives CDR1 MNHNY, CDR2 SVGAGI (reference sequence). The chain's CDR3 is CASSYSRENIQYF. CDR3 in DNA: TGTGCCAGCAGTTACTCCCGGGAGAACATTCAGTACTTC.

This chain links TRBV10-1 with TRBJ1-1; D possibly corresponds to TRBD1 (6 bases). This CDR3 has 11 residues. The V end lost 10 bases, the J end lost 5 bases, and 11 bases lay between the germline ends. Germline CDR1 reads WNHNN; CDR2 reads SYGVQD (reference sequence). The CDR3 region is CAITRGTEAFF. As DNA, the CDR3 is TGCGCCATAACCAGGGGAACTGAAGCTTTCTTT.

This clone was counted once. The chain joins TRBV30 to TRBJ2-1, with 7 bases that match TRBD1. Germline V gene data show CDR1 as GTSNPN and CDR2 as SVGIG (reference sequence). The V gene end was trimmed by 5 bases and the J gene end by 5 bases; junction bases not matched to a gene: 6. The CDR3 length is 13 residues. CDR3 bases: TGTGCCTGGGACGGGACAGAGCACAATGAGCAGTTCTTC. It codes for CAWDGTEHNEQFF.

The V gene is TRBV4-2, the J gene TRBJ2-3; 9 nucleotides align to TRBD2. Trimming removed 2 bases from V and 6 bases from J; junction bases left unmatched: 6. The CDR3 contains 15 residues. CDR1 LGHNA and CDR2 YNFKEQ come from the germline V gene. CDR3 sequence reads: CASSQTAGGRDTQYF. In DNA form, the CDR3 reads TGTGCCAGCAGCCAAACAGCGGGGGGACGGGATACGCAGTATTTT.

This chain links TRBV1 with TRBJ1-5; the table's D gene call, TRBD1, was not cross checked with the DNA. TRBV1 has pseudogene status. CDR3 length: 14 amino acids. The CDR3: CTSKWTGGFQPQHF. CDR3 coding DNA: TGCACCAGCAAGTGGACAGGGGGCTTTCAGCCCCAGCATTTT.

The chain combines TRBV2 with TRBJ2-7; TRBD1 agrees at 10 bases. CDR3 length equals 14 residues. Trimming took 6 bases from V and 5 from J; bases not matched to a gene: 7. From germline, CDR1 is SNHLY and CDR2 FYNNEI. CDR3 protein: CASSPGTGEHEQYF. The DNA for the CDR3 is TGTGCCAGCAGCCCCGGGACAGGGGAGCACGAGCAGTACTTC.

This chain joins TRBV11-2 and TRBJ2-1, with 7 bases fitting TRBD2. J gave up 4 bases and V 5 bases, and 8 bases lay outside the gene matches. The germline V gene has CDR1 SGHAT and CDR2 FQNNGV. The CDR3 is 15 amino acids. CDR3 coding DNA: TGTGCCAGCAGCCTCGGACTAGAACTTTACAATGAGCAGTTCTTC. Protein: CASSLGLELYNEQFF.

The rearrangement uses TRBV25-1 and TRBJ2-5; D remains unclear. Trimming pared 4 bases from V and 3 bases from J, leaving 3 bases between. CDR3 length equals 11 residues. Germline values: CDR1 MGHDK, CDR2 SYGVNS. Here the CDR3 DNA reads TGTGCCAGCAGTGCTAAAGAGACCCAGTACTTC. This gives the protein CASSAKETQYF.

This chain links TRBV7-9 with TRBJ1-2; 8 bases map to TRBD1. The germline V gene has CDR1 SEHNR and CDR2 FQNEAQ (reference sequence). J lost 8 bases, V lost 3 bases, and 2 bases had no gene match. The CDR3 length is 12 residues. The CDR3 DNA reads TGTGCCAGCAGCTTCGACAGGGGAGGCTACACCTTC. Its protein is CASSFDRGGYTF.

CDR3 sequence (DNA): TGTGCCAGCAGCGTTGCTAGCGGGAATGAGCAGTTCTTC. It specifies CASSVASGNEQFF. The chain is built from TRBV9 and TRBJ2-1; 8 bases are shared with TRBD2. In germline, CDR1 is SGDLS, CDR2 YYNGEE. With 2 bases clipped from V and 7 bases from J, the junction kept 2 bases outside the gene matches. The CDR3 is 13 residues long.

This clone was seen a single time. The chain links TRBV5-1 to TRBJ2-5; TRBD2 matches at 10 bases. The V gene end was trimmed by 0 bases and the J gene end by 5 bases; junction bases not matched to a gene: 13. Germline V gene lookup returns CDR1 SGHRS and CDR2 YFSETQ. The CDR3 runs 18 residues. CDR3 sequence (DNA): TGCGCCAGCAGCTTGGCGGCTAGCGGGAGTACTGGGGGGGAGACCCAGTACTTC. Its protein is CASSLAASGSTGGETQYF.

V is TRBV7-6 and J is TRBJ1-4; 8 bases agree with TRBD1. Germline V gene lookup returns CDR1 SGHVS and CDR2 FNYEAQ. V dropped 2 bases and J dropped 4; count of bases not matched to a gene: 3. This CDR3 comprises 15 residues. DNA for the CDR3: TGTGCCAGCAGCTTAACAGGGGGAAATAATGAAAAACTGTTTTTT. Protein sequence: CASSLTGGNNEKLFF.

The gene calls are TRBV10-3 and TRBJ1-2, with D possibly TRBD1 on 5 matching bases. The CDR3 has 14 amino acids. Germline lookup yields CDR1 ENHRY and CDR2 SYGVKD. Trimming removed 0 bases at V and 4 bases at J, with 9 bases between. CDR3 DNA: TGTGCCATCAGTGAGTCTGGAGGGGTCTATGGCTACACCTTC. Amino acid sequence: CAISESGGVYGYTF.

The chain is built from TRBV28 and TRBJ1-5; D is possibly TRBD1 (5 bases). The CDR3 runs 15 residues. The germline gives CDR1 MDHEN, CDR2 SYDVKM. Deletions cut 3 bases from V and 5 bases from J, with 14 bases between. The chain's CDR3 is CASSFPRDIHQPQHF. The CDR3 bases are TGTGCCAGCAGTTTTCCCAGGGATATCCATCAGCCCCAGCATTTT.

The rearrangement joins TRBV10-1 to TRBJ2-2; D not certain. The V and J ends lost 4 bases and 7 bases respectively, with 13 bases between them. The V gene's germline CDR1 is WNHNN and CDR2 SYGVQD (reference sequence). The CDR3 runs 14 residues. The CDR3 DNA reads TGCGCCAGCAGTGCGAACACAGAGATCGGGGAGCTGTTTTTT. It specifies CASSANTEIGELFF.

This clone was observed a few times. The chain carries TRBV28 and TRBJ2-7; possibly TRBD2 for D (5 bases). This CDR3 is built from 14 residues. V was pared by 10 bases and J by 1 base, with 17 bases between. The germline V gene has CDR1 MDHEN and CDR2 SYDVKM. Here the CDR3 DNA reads TGTGCCACCGGGGTAATGGACCAATCCTACGAGCAGTACTTC. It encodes CATGVMDQSYEQYF.

The DNA for the CDR3 is TGTGCCAGCAGTTTGCCCCCGGCTCTAGATGAGCAGTTCTTC. Residues: CASSLPPALDEQFF. The chain employs TRBV27 and TRBJ2-1; D is uncertain. Germline CDR1 MNHEY, CDR2 SMNVEV (reference sequence). V lost 3 bases, J lost 8 bases, and 14 bases lay in between. CDR3 length equals 14 residues.

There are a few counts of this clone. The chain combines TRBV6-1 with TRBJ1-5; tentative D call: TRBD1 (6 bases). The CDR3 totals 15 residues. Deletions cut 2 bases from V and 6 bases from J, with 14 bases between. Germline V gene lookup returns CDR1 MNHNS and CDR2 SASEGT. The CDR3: CASSEKMAQGQPQHF. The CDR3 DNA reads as TGTGCCAGCAGTGAAAAAATGGCACAGGGTCAGCCCCAGCATTTT.

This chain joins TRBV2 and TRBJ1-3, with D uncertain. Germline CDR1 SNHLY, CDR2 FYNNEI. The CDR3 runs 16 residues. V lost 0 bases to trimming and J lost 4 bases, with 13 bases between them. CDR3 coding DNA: TGTGCCAGCAGTGAAGCCACCGGAGGATCGGGAAACACCATATATTTT. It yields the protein CASSEATGGSGNTIYF.

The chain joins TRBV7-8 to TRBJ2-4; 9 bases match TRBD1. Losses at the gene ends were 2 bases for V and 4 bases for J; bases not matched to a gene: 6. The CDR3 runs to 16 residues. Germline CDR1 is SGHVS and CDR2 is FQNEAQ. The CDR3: CASSLLWTGEKNIQYF. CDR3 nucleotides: TGTGCCAGCAGCTTACTCTGGACAGGGGAGAAAAACATTCAGTACTTC.